Listed below are T cell receptor beta chains from one sample, sequenced in a study of vaccination and CD4 T cells after COVID-19. Which antigens these TCRs recognize remains unknown. TCRdb used MiXCR to reprocess the PCR reads, holding one entry per CDR3 protein. The table has 25,000 to 30,000 distinct CDR3 sequences, 55% to 80% seen once; the top ten hold around 17%. Material: CD4+ T cells from blood, cultured in vitro, obtained after SARS-CoV-2 vaccination. The receptors were gathered from a human donor who received a COVID-19 vaccine. The CDR3 runs from the conserved cysteine through the conserved F or W. D genes are given only for firm matches. Clone size is shown for a subset of rows, as once, few, many or a class of expanded clone.

abundance	v_gene	d_gene	j_gene	CDR3nt	CDR3aa
-	TRBV2	TRBD1	TRBJ2-1	TGTGCCAGCAGTCCAACAGGGGGCGCATCCAATGAGCAGTTCTTC	CASSPTGGASNEQFF
-	TRBV19	-	TRBJ1-5	TGTGCCAGTAGTATAAATATCGGGGCTAATCAGCCCCAGCATTTT	CASSINIGANQPQHF
-	TRBV11-3	TRBD1	TRBJ2-7	TGTGCCAGCGGCGCCCCGGGACAGGGGGCCTACGAGCAGTACTTC	CASGAPGQGAYEQYF
once	TRBV6-1	-	TRBJ1-4	TGTGCCAGCAGTGTTGGGGGTCTTAATGAAAAACTGTTTTTT	CASSVGGLNEKLFF
few	TRBV6-1	TRBD1	TRBJ1-1	TGTGCCAGCCGCGTTGGACAGGGTGGTTTCACTGAAGCTTTCTTT	CASRVGQGGFTEAFF
-	TRBV6-1	-	TRBJ2-7	TGTGCCAGCAGCCATCCCGATCTAAGCGAGCAGTACTTC	CASSHPDLSEQYF
-	TRBV7-9	-	TRBJ1-2	TGTGCCAGCAGCTTGTCCCTTGGTAATAACTATGGCTACACCTTC	CASSLSLGNNYGYTF
few	TRBV7-6	TRBD1	TRBJ1-3	TGTGCCAGCAGCGCTCAGGGGGGAAATGGAAACACCATATATTTT	CASSAQGGNGNTIYF
once	TRBV7-6	TRBD2	TRBJ2-1	TGTGCCAGCAGCCCCTCCCCCTCGGCTAGCGGGGGGGAGAGTGAGCAGTTCTTC	CASSPSPSASGGESEQFF
-	TRBV19	TRBD1	TRBJ1-4	TGTGCCAGTAGTACCCGGTTCCAGGGGGCTAATGAAAAACTGTTTTTT	CASSTRFQGANEKLFF
-	TRBV7-2	-	TRBJ2-7	TGTGCCAGCAGCTACGTAGTTTCCTACGAGCAGTACTTC	CASSYVVSYEQYF
-	TRBV19	TRBD1	TRBJ2-7	TGTGCCAGTAGTATATCTACGGGACAGGGCAACGAGCAGTACTTC	CASSISTGQGNEQYF
few	TRBV20-1	-	TRBJ2-3	TGCAGTGCTAGGCGAAAGCGGACGACTAGCACAGATACGCAGTATTTT	CSARRKRTTSTDTQYF
-	TRBV6-5	-	TRBJ2-7	TGTGCCAGCAGTTACTCCCCCCACGAGAACTACGAGCAGTACTTC	CASSYSPHENYEQYF
-	TRBV9	-	TRBJ2-7	TGTGCCAGCACCCCGGGACTTCCAATCTCATCCTCCTACGAGCAGTACTTC	CASTPGLPISSSYEQYF
-	TRBV24-1	-	TRBJ2-2	TGTGCCACCAGTGATCTGCGTGCAGGTAACACCGGGGAGCTGTTTTTT	CATSDLRAGNTGELFF
few	TRBV5-3	-	TRBJ1-3	TGTGCCAGCAGCAGCAGGGTGGAGGGAAACACCATATATTTT	CASSSRVEGNTIYF
-	TRBV6-5	TRBD1	TRBJ1-5	TGTGCCAGCAGTTACTCCGGACAGGGACGTCAGCCCCAGCATTTT	CASSYSGQGRQPQHF
-	TRBV20-1	TRBD2	TRBJ2-7	TGCAGTGCTCAGGGACTAGCGGGGGGATCCTACGAGCAGTACTTC	CSAQGLAGGSYEQYF
-	TRBV12-3/TRBV12-4	-	TRBJ1-5	TGTGCCAGCGGCGCCGGATCGGGAATCGGAGGCAATCAGCCCCAGCATTTT	CASGAGSGIGGNQPQHF
-	TRBV7-2	TRBD1	TRBJ1-4	TGTGCCAGCAGCCGACAGGGGGGGAATGAAAAACTGTTTTTT	CASSRQGGNEKLFF
once	TRBV19	-	TRBJ2-5	TGTGCCAGTAGTAGAACCTCGGGGGTACCGCAAGAGACCCAGTACTTC	CASSRTSGVPQETQYF
-	TRBV15	-	TRBJ2-5	TGTGCCACCAGCAGGGGGATAGGAGAGACCCAGTACTTC	CATSRGIGETQYF
-	TRBV12-3/TRBV12-4	TRBD1	TRBJ2-1	TGTGCCAGCAGCGTAGGGACAGGGACGCCCAATGAGCAGTTCTTC	CASSVGTGTPNEQFF
few	TRBV6-1	TRBD2	TRBJ2-3	TGTGCCAGCAGTGCCCCCCCGAGCGGGGGGGACACAGATACGCAGTATTTT	CASSAPPSGGDTDTQYF
-	TRBV19	TRBD1	TRBJ1-2	TGTGCCAGTACCCCGGGACAGGGCCGAAGAGGCTACACCTTC	CASTPGQGRRGYTF
-	TRBV2	TRBD1	TRBJ1-2	TGTGCCAGCAGAAGAAACAGGGGGATTGGCTATGGCTACACCTTC	CASRRNRGIGYGYTF